This is a list of T cell receptor beta chains from one sample in a study of T cell changes during pregnancy in multiple sclerosis. Produced via immunoSEQ multiplex PCR; TCRdb's table is partial and in-frame only. The profile shows under 55,000 clones, roughly 88% of them singletons. Sample: PBMCs (not recorded whether the cells were cultured). The receptors shown here come from a female donor with multiple sclerosis, enrolled in a pregnancy study. The CDR3 runs from the conserved cysteine through the conserved F or W. Each record gives: clone size, D gene, V gene, J gene, CDR3 DNA, CDR3 protein. D genes are given only for firm matches. Size tells how often a clone was seen (once, few, many) or the class of an expanded clone, and some rows leave it out.

NA	TRBD1	TRBV4-1	TRBJ1-4	TGCGCCAGCAGCCAAGGGACAGGGAATGAAAAACTGTTTTTT	CASSQGTGNEKLFF
NA	NA	TRBV5-1	TRBJ2-5	TGCGCCAGCAGCTTTTCGGTTACGGGAGAGACCCAGTACTTC	CASSFSVTGETQYF
NA	NA	TRBV28	TRBJ2-2	TGTGCCAGCAGCTCCCCCTCTTATCAGGGGGAGCTGTTTTTT	CASSSPSYQGELFF
NA	TRBD2	TRBV25-1	TRBJ2-1	TGTGCCAGCAGAGGGACTAGCGGGATTCACACCCTATTCAATGAGCAGTTCTTC	CASRGTSGIHTLFNEQFF
NA	NA	TRBV4-2	TRBJ2-3	TGTGCCAGCAGCCAACAAATTCTTGGGACAGATACGCAGTATTTT	CASSQQILGTDTQYF
few	NA	TRBV5-4	TRBJ2-7	TGTGCCAGCAGCCAGACAGGATACGAGCAGTACTTC	CASSQTGYEQYF
NA	NA	TRBV6-1	TRBJ2-2	TGTGCCAGCACCGTAAACACCGGGGAGCTGTTTTTT	CASTVNTGELFF
NA	NA	TRBV5-1	TRBJ1-2	TGCGCCAGCAGCTTGTACGGAGGGGAAGATACTGGCTACACCTTC	CASSLYGGEDTGYTF
NA	TRBD1	TRBV29-1	TRBJ2-3	TGCAGCGTTGAAGGGGGGACAGGGGTAGATACGCAGTATTTT	CSVEGGTGVDTQYF
NA	NA	TRBV11-3	TRBJ2-1	TGTGCCAGCAGCTTCGCGCCGGCGTCCTCCTACAATGAGCAGTTCTTC	CASSFAPASSYNEQFF
NA	NA	TRBV10-3	TRBJ1-5	TGTGCCATCAGTGAGGGGGCCGGCAATCAGCCCCAGCATTTT	CAISEGAGNQPQHF
NA	NA	TRBV2	TRBJ2-7	TGTGCCAGCAGTGAACGCCGAATCAGCTCCTACGAGCAGTACTTC	CASSERRISSYEQYF
NA	NA	TRBV6-5	TRBJ1-2	TGTGCCAGCAGCCCCGGTCCAAGGGGCTACACCTTC	CASSPGPRGYTF
NA	TRBD1	TRBV27	TRBJ2-5	TGTGCCAGCAGAGTTAGACAGGGTTATGCCCAAGAGACCCAGTACTTC	CASRVRQGYAQETQYF
NA	TRBD1	TRBV27	TRBJ2-6	TGTCCCCTGACAAGGACAGGGGGCTCCGGGGCCAACGTCCTGACTTTC	CPLTRTGGSGANVLTF
once	NA	TRBV29-1	TRBJ1-1	TGCAGCGTTGAAGAGGTGAAAGCTTTCTTT	CSVEEVKAFF
NA	NA	TRBV25-1	TRBJ1-2	TGTGCCAGCAGTGATGGCCGATACTATGGCTACACCTTC	CASSDGRYYGYTF
NA	NA	TRBV30	TRBJ1-1	TGTGCCTCGAACAGGGATTACACTGAAGCTTTCTTT	CASNRDYTEAFF
NA	NA	TRBV6-5	TRBJ2-1	TGTGCCAGCAGTTACTGGGGGTCCCCTAACAATGAGCAGTTCTTC	CASSYWGSPNNEQFF
NA	NA	TRBV6-1	TRBJ2-7	TGTGCCAGCAGTGGCCCGGGACTTCTCTACGAGCAGTACTTC	CASSGPGLLYEQYF
NA	NA	TRBV5-1	TRBJ1-1	TGCGCCAGCAGCCCGCTTGGCTTCATGAACACTGAAGCTTTCTTT	CASSPLGFMNTEAFF
NA	NA	TRBV10-2	TRBJ1-1	TGCGCCAGCAGTGATGGGGGGGCGCCAGCTTTCTTT	CASSDGGAPAFF
NA	NA	TRBV5-1	TRBJ1-1	TGCGCCAGCAGCTTGGCCCCGGACACTGAAGCTTTCTTT	CASSLAPDTEAFF
NA	NA	TRBV5-1	TRBJ2-3	TGCGCCAGCAGCCTACAAATTTTACAGGGAGGTGCAGATACGCAGTATTTT	CASSLQILQGGADTQYF
NA	NA	TRBV11-2	TRBJ2-5	TGTGCCAGCAGCTTAACCGCCGGGACTCTTAGGGAGACCCAGTACTTC	CASSLTAGTLRETQYF
NA	NA	TRBV19	TRBJ1-5	TGTGCCAGTCGGGAGCGCAATCAGCCCCAGCATTTT	CASRERNQPQHF
NA	NA	TRBV4-3	TRBJ2-6	TGCGCCAGCAGCCAAACAAACTACAGGAGAGCCAACGTCCTGACTTTC	CASSQTNYRRANVLTF
NA	NA	TRBV7-8	TRBJ2-7	TGTGCCAGCAGCCGAGACTACGAGCAGTACTTC	CASSRDYEQYF
NA	TRBD2	TRBV28	TRBJ2-7	TGTGCCAGCAGTCGAGCCGGGACTAGCGGGAGAAAGCAGTACTTC	CASSRAGTSGRKQYF
NA	TRBD2	TRBV14	TRBJ2-7	TGTGCCAGCAGCCAAGTGGGGGGGACACTAGCGGGCGAGCAGTACTTC	CASSQVGGTLAGEQYF
NA	NA	TRBV6-5	TRBJ1-1	TGTGCCAGCAGTTACGGGGGGACTGAAGCTTTCTTT	CASSYGGTEAFF
NA	NA	TRBV28	TRBJ1-3	TGTGCCAGCCGGCGGGGCTCTGGAAACACCATATATTTT	CASRRGSGNTIYF
NA	TRBD2	TRBV9	TRBJ2-7	TGTGCCAGCAGCGTATGGGAGGGCCTCTACGAGCAGTACTTC	CASSVWEGLYEQYF
NA	NA	TRBV5-1	TRBJ1-4	TGCGCCAGCAGCTCAGGGGCGACCTCAACTAATGAAAAACTGTTTTTT	CASSSGATSTNEKLFF
NA	TRBD1	TRBV7-2	TRBJ2-3	TGTGCCAGCAGCCCACGGACAGGGGGCGCAGATACGCAGTATTTT	CASSPRTGGADTQYF
NA	TRBD2	TRBV27	TRBJ2-7	TGTGCCAGCAGTTTGGGGACTAGCGGGAGGAACGAGCAGTACTTC	CASSLGTSGRNEQYF
NA	NA	TRBV14	TRBJ2-7	TGTGCCAGCAGCCAAGTTAAGGGGTACTCCTACGAGCAGTACTTC	CASSQVKGYSYEQYF
NA	NA	TRBV28	TRBJ2-3	TGTGCCAGCCAAAGGGGGGCGACAGATACGCAGTATTTT	CASQRGATDTQYF
NA	NA	TRBV27	TRBJ1-1	TGTGCCAGCAGTTTATCTGGGCTGGGCACTGAAGCTTTCTTT	CASSLSGLGTEAFF
once	TRBD2	TRBV6-7	TRBJ2-1	TGTGCCAGCAGGGGGGACAGGAGGACTAGCGGATACAATGAGCAGTTCTTC	CASRGDRRTSGYNEQFF
NA	TRBD1	TRBV7-8	TRBJ1-4	TGTGCCAGCAGGAGACAGGGTTCCTTGAGCGAAAAACTGTTTTTT	CASRRQGSLSEKLFF
NA	NA	TRBV2	TRBJ2-7	TGTGCCAGCAGTTCTCGGGTGGGGTACGAGCAGTACTTC	CASSSRVGYEQYF
NA	TRBD2	TRBV25-1	TRBJ2-7	TGTGCCAGCAGTGGGGGACTAGCGGTGAGCTCCTACGAGCAGTACTTC	CASSGGLAVSSYEQYF
NA	TRBD2	TRBV18	TRBJ2-5	TGTGCCAGCTCACCACCGGGACTAGCGGGAGCAGGAGAGACCCAGTACTTC	CASSPPGLAGAGETQYF
NA	NA	TRBV10-1	TRBJ1-1	TGCGCCAGCAGGGTACTTACCTCTCGGCCCACTGAAGCTTTCTTT	CASRVLTSRPTEAFF